This TCR beta chain stems from a study of T-cell reconstitution after alpha-beta-depleted transplantation in children. This clonotype appeared a few times. Unique molecular identifiers featured in how the TCRbeta library was prepared. Each CDR3 protein gets one entry after TCRdb re-called the PCR reads with MiXCR. This table has some 840,000 distinct CDR3 sequences, around 15% appearing once. Germline lookup yields CDR1 SGHAT and CDR2 FQNNGV. The CDR3 is 11 residues long. V dropped 5 bases and J dropped 6 bases, with 5 bases sitting between them. The TCR comes from a male patient under 18 who had a stem cell transplant for acute lymphoblastic leukemia, so the T cells may come from the graft donor. The J gene is TRBJ2-1, the V gene TRBV11-2; unclear D gene. The input for sequencing was PBMCs, mostly from graft donor cells, taken 360 days after TCRalphabeta/CD19-depleted stem cell transplant. Written as DNA, the CDR3 is TGTGCCAGCAGCCCGTTCAATGAGCAGTTCTTC. Protein sequence: CASSPFNEQFF.